This T cell receptor beta chain was recovered during a study of long-term antiretroviral therapy in people with HIV. It was version v3.0 of the immunoSEQ assay that was run at survey level. Profiling relied on immunoSEQ multiplex PCR, and the TCRdb table lists in-frame clones only, not all of them. Counted here are some 12,000 clones, roughly 80% occurring once; the ten biggest clones make up 18%. This CDR3 is built from 12 residues. In germline, CDR1 is ENHRY, CDR2 SYGVKD. V was shortened by 8 bases and J by 6 bases, with 10 bases between the two germline ends. This sequence was found in a man in his forties or fifties with HIV. Sequenced here: unsorted PBMCs, sampled around 8 years after starting antiretroviral therapy. The chain recombines TRBV10-3 with TRBJ2-2; no clear D. CDR3 nucleotides: TGTGCCATCGACGTTGGATCCGGGGAGCTGTTTTTT. Encoded protein: CAIDVGSGELFF.